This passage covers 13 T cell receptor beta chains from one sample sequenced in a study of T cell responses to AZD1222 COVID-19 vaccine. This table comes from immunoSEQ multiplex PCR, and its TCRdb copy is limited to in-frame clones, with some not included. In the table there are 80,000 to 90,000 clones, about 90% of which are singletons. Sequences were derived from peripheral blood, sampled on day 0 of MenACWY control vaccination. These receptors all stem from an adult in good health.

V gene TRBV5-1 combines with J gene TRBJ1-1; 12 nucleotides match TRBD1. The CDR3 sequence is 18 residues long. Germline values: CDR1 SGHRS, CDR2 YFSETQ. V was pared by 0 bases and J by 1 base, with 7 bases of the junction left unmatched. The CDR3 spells CASSLDGTGGGRNTEAFF. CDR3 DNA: TGCGCCAGCAGCTTGGACGGGACAGGGGGCGGGAGGAACACTGAAGCTTTCTTT.

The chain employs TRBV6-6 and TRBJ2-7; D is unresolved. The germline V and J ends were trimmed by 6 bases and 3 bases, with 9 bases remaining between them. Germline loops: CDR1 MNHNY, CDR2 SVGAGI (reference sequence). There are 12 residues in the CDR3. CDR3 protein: CASSPLNYEQYF. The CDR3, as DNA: TGTGCCAGCAGCCCCTTAAACTACGAGCAGTACTTC.

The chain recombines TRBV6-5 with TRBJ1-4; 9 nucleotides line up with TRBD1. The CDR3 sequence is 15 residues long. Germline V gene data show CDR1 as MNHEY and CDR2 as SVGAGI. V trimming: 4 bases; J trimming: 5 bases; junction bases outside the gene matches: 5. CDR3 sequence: CASSSGDRANEKLFF. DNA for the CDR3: TGTGCCAGCAGTTCCGGGGACAGGGCCAATGAAAAACTGTTTTTT.

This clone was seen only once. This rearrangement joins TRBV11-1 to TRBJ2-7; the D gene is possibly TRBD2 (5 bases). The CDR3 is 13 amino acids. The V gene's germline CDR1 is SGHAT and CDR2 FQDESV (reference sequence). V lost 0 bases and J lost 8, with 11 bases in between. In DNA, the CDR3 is TGTGCCAGCAGCTTAGCCCGGGATTCTAAGCAGTACTTC. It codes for CASSLARDSKQYF.

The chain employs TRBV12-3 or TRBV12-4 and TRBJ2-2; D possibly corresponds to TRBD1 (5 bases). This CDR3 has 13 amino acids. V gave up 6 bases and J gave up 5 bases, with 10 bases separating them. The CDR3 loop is CASRGPGTGELFF. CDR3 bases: TGTGCCAGCAGGGGGCCGGGTACCGGGGAGCTGTTTTTT.

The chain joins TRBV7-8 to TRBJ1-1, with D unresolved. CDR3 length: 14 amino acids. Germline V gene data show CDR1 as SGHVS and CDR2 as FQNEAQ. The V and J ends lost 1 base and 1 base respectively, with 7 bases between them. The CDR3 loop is CASSLVGGNTEAFF. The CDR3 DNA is TGTGCCAGCAGCTTAGTGGGAGGGAACACTGAAGCTTTCTTT.

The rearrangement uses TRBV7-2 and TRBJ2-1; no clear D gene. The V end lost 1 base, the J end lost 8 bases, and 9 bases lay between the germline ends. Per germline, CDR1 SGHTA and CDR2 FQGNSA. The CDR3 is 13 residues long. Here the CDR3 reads CASSLVEFHEQFF. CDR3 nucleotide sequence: TGTGCCAGCAGCTTAGTCGAGTTCCATGAGCAGTTCTTC.

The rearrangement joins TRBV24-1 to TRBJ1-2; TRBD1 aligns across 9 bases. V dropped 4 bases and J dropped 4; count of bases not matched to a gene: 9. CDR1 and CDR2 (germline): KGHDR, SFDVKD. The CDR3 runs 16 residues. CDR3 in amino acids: CATSDPRTGDRYGYTF. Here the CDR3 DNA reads TGTGCCACCAGTGACCCTCGGACAGGGGATCGCTATGGCTACACCTTC.

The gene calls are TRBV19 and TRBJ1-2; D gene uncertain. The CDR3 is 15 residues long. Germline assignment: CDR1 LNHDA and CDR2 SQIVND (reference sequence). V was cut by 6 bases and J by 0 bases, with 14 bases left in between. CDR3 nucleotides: TGTGCCAGTAGGGATAACGCACAGACTAACTATGGCTACACCTTC. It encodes CASRDNAQTNYGYTF.

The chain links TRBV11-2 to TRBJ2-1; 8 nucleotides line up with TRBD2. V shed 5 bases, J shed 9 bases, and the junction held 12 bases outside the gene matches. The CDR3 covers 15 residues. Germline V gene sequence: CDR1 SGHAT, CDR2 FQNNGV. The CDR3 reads CASSDVGGDLREQFF. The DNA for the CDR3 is TGTGCCAGCAGCGACGTCGGGGGGGACCTCCGTGAGCAGTTCTTC.

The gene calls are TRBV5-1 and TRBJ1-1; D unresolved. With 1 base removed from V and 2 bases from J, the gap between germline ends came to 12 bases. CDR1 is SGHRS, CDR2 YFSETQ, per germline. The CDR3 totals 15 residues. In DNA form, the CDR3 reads TGCGCCAGCAGCTTGACCCCCCAGACCAACACTGAAGCTTTCTTT. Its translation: CASSLTPQTNTEAFF.

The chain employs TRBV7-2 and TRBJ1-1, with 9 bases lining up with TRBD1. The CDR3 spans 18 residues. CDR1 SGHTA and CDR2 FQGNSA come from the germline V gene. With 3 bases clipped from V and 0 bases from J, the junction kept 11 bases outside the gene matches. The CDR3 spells CASSFRGTGTGLNTEAFF. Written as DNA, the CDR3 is TGTGCCAGCAGCTTTAGGGGGACAGGGACGGGCCTGAACACTGAAGCTTTCTTT. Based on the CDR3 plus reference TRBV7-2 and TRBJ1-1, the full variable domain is GAGVSQSPSNKVTEKGKDVELRCDPISGHTALYWYRQSLGQGLEFLIYFQGNSAPDKSGLPSDRFSAERTGGSVSTLTIQRTQQEDSAVYLCASSFRGTGTGLNTEAFFGQGTRLTVV.

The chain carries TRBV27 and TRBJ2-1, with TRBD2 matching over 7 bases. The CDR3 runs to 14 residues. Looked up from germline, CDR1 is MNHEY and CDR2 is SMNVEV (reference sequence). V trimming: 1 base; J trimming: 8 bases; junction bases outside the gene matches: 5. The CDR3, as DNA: TGTGCCAGCAGTTTATTGGCGGGAGCTGATGAGCAGTTCTTC. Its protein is CASSLLAGADEQFF.